This entry lists 19 T cell receptor beta chains sequenced from one sample in a study of OX40 agonist ivuxolimab in advanced cancers. The library was produced with the immunoSEQ multiplex PCR assay. The clones in this table, taken by TCRdb from immuneACCESS, are in-frame only. Not every clone is retained; where verified, under half of the shortfall comes from an unresolved V gene, and the cause of the rest is unknown. This sample holds some 82,000 clones; 70% to 90% were observed only once. The ten largest clones add up to about 0.8% of the sample. The input for sequencing was CD4+ or CD8+ T cells sorted from blood, taken in a trial of the OX40 agonist ivuxolimab. These receptor sequences come from an adult with an advanced solid tumor such as melanoma, head and neck, liver or kidney cancer.

The chain combines TRBV11-3 with TRBJ2-1, with D hard to call. The CDR3 runs 13 residues. Germline CDR1 is SGHNT and CDR2 is YENEEA. Between the trimmed V and J ends, which lost 1 base and 8 bases, there was a span of 9 bases. The CDR3 bases are TGTGCCAGCAGCTTAGGGTTAGGCGATGAGCAGTTCTTC. It yields the protein CASSLGLGDEQFF.

This chain uses TRBV4-3 with TRBJ1-5; D not resolved. V was shortened by 2 bases and J by 3 bases, with 11 bases between the two germline ends. The germline CDR1 and CDR2 sequences are LGHNA and YSLEER. There are 15 residues in the CDR3. Here the CDR3 reads CASSQFYRDNQPQHF. The CDR3 bases are TGCGCCAGCAGCCAATTCTACAGAGACAATCAGCCCCAGCATTTT.

The V call is TRBV7-9, the J call TRBJ1-5; tentatively, D is TRBD1 (5 bases). V was pared by 5 bases and J by 5 bases, with 10 bases between. The CDR3 is made up of 13 amino acids. Germline V gene data show CDR1 as SEHNR and CDR2 as FQNEAQ (reference sequence). CDR3 in DNA: TGTGCCAGCAGCCGGGACGGTTATCAGCCCCAGCATTTT. This codes for CASSRDGYQPQHF.

The chain has TRBV7-2 and TRBJ2-7; D remains ambiguous. The germline gives CDR1 SGHTA, CDR2 FQGNSA. The V and J ends lost 5 bases and 5 bases respectively, with 10 bases between them. The CDR3 totals 12 residues. Here the CDR3 reads CASSHSSDEQYF. The CDR3 DNA follows: TGTGCCAGCAGCCATTCATCGGACGAGCAGTACTTC.

This chain uses TRBV4-2 with TRBJ2-5; 10 positions agree with TRBD2. Germline CDR1 is LGHNA and CDR2 is YNFKEQ. V lost 1 base to trimming and J lost 4 bases; unmatched junction nucleotides: 6. The CDR3 length is 16 residues. CDR3 in amino acids: CASSQGSSGSIETQYF. The CDR3 DNA sequence: TGTGCCAGCAGCCAAGGGTCTAGCGGGAGTATAGAGACCCAGTACTTC.

The V and J genes are TRBV4-1 and TRBJ2-2, with D uncertain. Germline V gives CDR1 MGHRA, CDR2 YSYEKL. This CDR3 region has 15 residues. Trimming stripped 1 base from V and 2 bases from J, with 8 bases between. CDR3 amino acids: CASSQGSTNTGELFF. For the CDR3, the DNA is TGCGCCAGCAGCCAAGGGTCGACTAACACCGGGGAGCTGTTTTTT.

The chain recombines TRBV18 with TRBJ2-7; 7 bases align to TRBD2. V lost 2 bases and J lost 5; bases outside the gene matches: 12. Germline V gene sequence: CDR1 KGHSH, CDR2 LQKENI. This CDR3 is built from 16 residues. This CDR3 reads CASSPLGGNVLDEQYF. CDR3 nucleotides: TGTGCCAGCTCACCATTGGGAGGGAACGTTTTGGACGAGCAGTACTTC. The whole variable domain, filled in from reference TRBV18 and TRBJ2-7, reads NAGVMQNPRHLVRRRGQEARLRCSPMKGHSHVYWYRQLPEEGLKFMVYLQKENIIDESGMPKERFSAEFPKEGPSILRIQQVVRGDSAAYFCASSPLGGNVLDEQYFGPGTRLTVT.

V gene TRBV5-4 combines with J gene TRBJ1-1, with 8 positions matching TRBD1. After removal of 1 base from V and 2 bases from J, the junction contained 1 base not matched to a gene. Germline CDR1 reads SGHNT; CDR2 reads YYREEE (reference sequence). The CDR3 is 14 residues long. The CDR3: CASSLQGANTEAFF. CDR3 DNA: TGTGCCAGCAGCTTGCAGGGGGCAAACACTGAAGCTTTCTTT.

The chain links TRBV7-2 to TRBJ1-3, with 7 positions matching TRBD1. This CDR3 comprises 18 residues. Losses at the gene ends were 0 bases for V and 4 bases for J; bases not matched to a gene: 12. Germline V gene data show CDR1 as SGHTA and CDR2 as FQGNSA. CDR3 residues: CASSLAQGGGPRGNTIYF. The CDR3 nucleotides read TGTGCCAGCAGCTTAGCCCAGGGAGGGGGCCCCAGGGGAAACACCATATATTTT.

This chain connects TRBV7-2 to TRBJ2-1, with 13 bases lining up with TRBD2. V lost 5 bases, J lost 9 bases, and 10 bases stayed unmatched. This CDR3 region has 16 residues. Germline loops: CDR1 SGHTA, CDR2 FQGNSA. The DNA for the CDR3 is TGTGCCAGCAGCCCTCCCGGGACTAGCGGGAAAGGTGAGCAGTTCTTC. Protein: CASSPPGTSGKGEQFF.

The genes are TRBV28 and TRBJ1-2, with D possibly being TRBD1 (5 bases). Trimming removed 5 bases at V and 5 bases at J, with 15 bases between. The CDR3 length is 14 residues. The germline V gene encodes CDR1 MDHEN and CDR2 SYDVKM. The CDR3 loop reads CASSLMRGGYGYTF. The CDR3 DNA follows: TGTGCCAGCAGTCTTATGCGGGGGGGTTATGGCTACACCTTC.

The V and J genes are TRBV4-3 and TRBJ2-5, with TRBD2 matching 14 bases. Losses at the gene ends were 0 bases for V and 4 bases for J; bases not matched to a gene: 4. This CDR3 has 17 residues. Germline CDR1 is LGHNA and CDR2 is YSLEER. CDR3 coding DNA: TGCGCCAGCAGCCAAGATGGGGGACTAGCGGGAGTAGAGACCCAGTACTTC. This sequence encodes CASSQDGGLAGVETQYF.

This clone was counted between two and nine times. This chain connects TRBV7-2 to TRBJ2-3; 12 bases are a match to TRBD2. Germline loops: CDR1 SGHTA, CDR2 FQGNSA. This CDR3 has 16 residues. Trimming removed 4 bases from V and 6 bases from J; junction bases left unmatched: 8. The CDR3 sequence is CASSSRLAGDEDTQYF. The CDR3, as DNA: TGTGCCAGCAGCTCTAGACTAGCGGGAGATGAGGATACGCAGTATTTT.

The chain carries TRBV18 and TRBJ2-7; 9 bases match TRBD1. Germline trimming cut 2 bases from V and 4 bases from J; bases unmatched to any gene: 12. The CDR3 contains 17 residues. Per the germline V gene, CDR1 is KGHSH and CDR2 is LQKENI. CDR3: CASSPVGQGFGGYEQYF. The CDR3 DNA follows: TGTGCCAGCTCACCAGTGGGACAGGGCTTCGGGGGGTACGAGCAGTACTTC.

The V gene is TRBV7-3, the J gene TRBJ2-3, with D perhaps TRBD2 (5 bases). The V gene lost 1 base and the J gene lost 5 bases, with 7 bases spanning the gap. The germline gives CDR1 SGHTA, CDR2 FQGTGA. CDR3 length: 13 amino acids. DNA for the CDR3: TGTGCCAGCAGCTTAAACAGCGGAGATACGCAGTATTTT. The encoded protein is CASSLNSGDTQYF.

V usage is TRBV19 and J usage is TRBJ2-7; D not resolved. With 5 bases removed from V and 0 bases from J, the gap between germline ends came to 14 bases. Germline assignment: CDR1 LNHDA and CDR2 SQIVND (reference sequence). The CDR3 is 15 residues long. The CDR3 protein is CASSDQGRLSYEQYF. CDR3 bases: TGTGCCAGTAGTGATCAAGGACGGCTCTCCTACGAGCAGTACTTC.

The chain is built from TRBV6-4 and TRBJ2-1; D is possibly TRBD1 (6 bases). The CDR3 sequence is 15 residues long. Per germline, CDR1 MRHNA and CDR2 SNTAGT. V was pared by 4 bases and J by 0 bases, with 10 bases between. The CDR3 region is CASSVDSSSYNEQFF. The CDR3 DNA follows: TGTGCCAGCAGTGTGGACAGTAGCTCCTACAATGAGCAGTTCTTC.

V and J are TRBV29-1 and TRBJ2-5, with D perhaps TRBD1 (6 bases). This CDR3 comprises 13 residues. Trimming pared 3 bases from V and 9 bases from J, leaving 17 bases between. Looked up from germline, CDR1 is SQVTM and CDR2 is ANQGSEA. CDR3 sequence reads: CSVDEGGVSAQYF. The CDR3 DNA is TGCAGCGTTGATGAAGGGGGAGTGTCGGCCCAGTACTTC.

CDR3 DNA sequence: TGTGCCAGCTCACCCCAGGCTAGCGGTAGTTCCTACGAGCAGTACTTC. Its protein product is CASSPQASGSSYEQYF. The chain employs TRBV18 and TRBJ2-7, with 7 bases that match TRBD2. This CDR3 comprises 16 residues. Germline CDR1 reads KGHSH; CDR2 reads LQKENI. V lost 3 bases to trimming and J lost 1 base; unmatched junction nucleotides: 9.